Listed below are T cell receptor beta chains from one sample, sequenced in a study of follicular helper T cells after annual influenza vaccination. Profiling relied on immunoSEQ multiplex PCR, and the TCRdb table lists in-frame clones only, not all of them. The data show around 13,000 clones, 78% seen once. Sequenced here: CXCR5- memory CD4+ T cells sorted from blood, sampled on the day of influenza vaccination. Receptors were obtained from an adult who received the influenza vaccine. Both conserved end residues are part of each CDR3. A D gene is named only where the DNA matches it firmly. Some rows have no size entry. The others give once, few or many, or a class for an expanded clone.

>-|TRBV29-1|TRBJ2-3|-
CSVRLDTDTQYF
TGCAGCGTCCGGCTCGACACAGATACGCAGTATTTT
>TRBD2|TRBV7-2|TRBJ2-3|-
CASSYRLAGRTDTQYF
TGTGCCAGCAGCTACAGACTAGCGGGACGCACAGATACGCAGTATTTT
>-|TRBV7-8|TRBJ2-3|-
CASSHGITDTQYF
TGTGCCAGCAGCCACGGGATTACAGATACGCAGTATTTT
>-|TRBV6-1|TRBJ2-7|once
CASSEQGEQYF
TGTGCCAGCAGTGAGCAGGGGGAGCAGTACTTC
>-|TRBV7-9|TRBJ1-4|-
CASSLGAGAPNEKLFF
TGTGCCAGCAGCTTAGGGGCGGGGGCTCCTAATGAAAAACTGTTTTTT
>-|TRBV2|TRBJ1-1|-
CASWERVGGTEAFF
TGTGCCAGCTGGGAACGGGTAGGGGGCACTGAAGCTTTCTTT
>TRBD1|TRBV11-2|TRBJ1-2|-
CASSLGTVKNYGYTF
TGTGCCAGCAGCCTAGGGACAGTCAAAAACTATGGCTACACCTTC
>TRBD2|TRBV7-2|TRBJ2-2|-
CASSLVGTSLNTGELFF
TGTGCCAGCAGCTTAGTCGGGACTAGCTTGAACACCGGGGAGCTGTTTTTT
>TRBD2|TRBV7-3|TRBJ2-3|-
CASSARTSGGTDTQYF
TGTGCCAGCAGCGCGCGGACTAGCGGGGGCACAGATACGCAGTATTTT
>-|TRBV25-1|TRBJ2-7|-
CASRGGAGISYEQYF
TGTGCCAGCAGAGGGGGGGCAGGGATTTCGTACGAGCAGTACTTC
>-|TRBV30|TRBJ1-5|-
CAWSDGYREKDQPQHF
TGTGCCTGGAGTGATGGGTACAGGGAGAAAGATCAGCCCCAGCATTTT
>-|TRBV4-3|TRBJ1-2|-
CASSPDAYYGYTF
TGCGCCAGCAGCCCAGACGCTTACTATGGCTACACCTTC
>TRBD1|TRBV5-1|TRBJ1-4|-
CASSANPQGAEEKLFF
TGCGCCAGCAGCGCTAACCCACAGGGGGCAGAGGAAAAACTGTTTTTT
>-|TRBV5-4|TRBJ2-2|-
CASSLGSPTGTGELFF
TGTGCCAGCAGCTTGGGTTCGCCGACGGGGACCGGGGAGCTGTTTTTT
>-|TRBV6-6|TRBJ2-7|-
CASSLQGGHEQYF
TGTGCCAGCAGTCTGCAGGGGGGCCACGAGCAGTACTTC
>TRBD2|TRBV2|TRBJ2-3|once
CASRWGGSTDTQYF
TGTGCCAGCAGGTGGGGGGGAAGCACAGATACGCAGTATTTT
>TRBD2|TRBV19|TRBJ2-1|-
CASGERGGSYNEQFF
TGTGCCAGTGGAGAGCGGGGGGGATCCTACAATGAGCAGTTCTTC
>TRBD2|TRBV2|TRBJ2-7|-
CASRGGFSYEQYF
TGTGCCAGCAGGGGGGGGTTCTCCTACGAGCAGTACTTC